The subject of this entry is one T cell receptor beta chain. Its antigen is unknown. TCRdb redid the calling of the reads with MiXCR, one entry per CDR3 protein. The sample gives approximately 730,000 distinct CDR3 sequences, under 35% of which show up once; 13% is in the top ten. This record comes from a study of T cell repertoires in cytomegalovirus infection. As for the study in general: Newly reported HLA-C-restricted and thoroughly characterized HLA-B-restricted CMV epitopes were employed. CMV infection and matching HLA type were both indicated by public TCR beta signatures. Notes on the study in general: Cumulative public TCR beta family frequency identified carriers of CMV plus the relevant HLA.

Trimming removed 7 bases at V and 0 bases at J, with 16 bases between. The germline V gene has CDR1 MNHNS and CDR2 SASEGT. The length of the CDR3 is 16 residues. This specimen was cultured CD8+ T cells from PBMCs, taken from culture after CMV antigen stimulation. V and J are TRBV6-1 and TRBJ1-5; D not resolved. This receptor was taken from a human donor in good health (CMV status not recorded). Some clones in this sample may be carry-over from other donors' samples. The CDR3 coding sequence is TGTGCCAGCACGGTACCAGAGGGTCTTAGCAATCAGCCCCAGCATTTT. The encoded protein is CASTVPEGLSNQPQHF.